The sequence of this TCR beta chain was determined in a study of T cell responses to AZD1222 COVID-19 vaccine (dated by TCRdb to the early 2020s). Background for the entire study: A total of about 250 trial participants underwent TCR sequencing, of whom nearly 210 had received two doses of AZD1222 and about 25 had received two doses of the MenACWY control vaccine. Trial participants were enrolled by age into subgroups of 18-55, 56-69 and 70-plus years, and around 150, 29 and 61 TCR-sequenced participants, respectively, were included in these subgroups. The research as a whole found: Nearly half of unique spike-specific TCRs reportedly recognized epitopes outside regions mutated in the B.1.351 and B.1.1.7 variants. Most participants were white British and females outnumbered males, and the authors suggested that clonal diversity may have been underestimated. Because no samples from the day 14 peak response were available, repertoires could be characterized only after the peak T cell response. Conclusions about previously exposed vaccinees were limited because only six AZD1222 recipients were SARS-CoV-2 seropositive at baseline. After two AZD1222 doses, spike-specific TCR breadth and depth were significantly higher than at day 0 and than in MenACWY recipients. The vaccine-associated CD4 TCRs covered the entire spike protein, and the dominant responses fell in regions 160-218 and 743-854. The 56-69-year group was small, and its depth increase did not reach significance, likely because of low power.

The CDR3 regions of human TCRbeta chains were subjected to immunosequencing. The study's processing was this. TCRs in the repertoires were compared against a reference library of SARS-CoV-2-specific TCRs that had been generated with the MIRA antigen-specificity platform. Breadth was defined as the fraction of unique TCRs that were SARS-CoV-2-associated. Depth was defined as the fraction of total T cells that were SARS-CoV-2-associated. Using the MIRA data, each spike-specific TCR was assigned both to the spike region to which the TCR was reactive and to a CD4 or CD8 class. Log10-transformed breadth and depth values were compared by one-way ANOVA with Sidak's multiple comparisons tests. Here the immuneACCESS table is served through TCRdb, limited to in-frame sequences with V and J called. Missing clones are a known gap in these copies; in checked studies unresolved V genes cover under half, and the rest lacks a known reason. The V and J calls and clone size are taken from that table; D and trimming were inferred from the DNA. A total of 200,000 or so clones appear in this sample, about 94% of them only once. Over 0.95% of the sample rests with the top ten.

Worth noting for this clone: Its antigen specificity is not known. The input lacks base qualities; no much larger clone sits a single base away.

After removal of 4 bases from V and 8 bases from J, the junction retains 5 bases not matched to a gene. Reading from cysteine to phenylalanine, the CDR3 counts 12 amino acids. Left in the record is the CDR3 DNA by itself, 36 bases read in frame from the first base. From the germline V gene, CDR1 is KGHSY and CDR2 is FQNENV. Sample time point, as interpreted from the label and publication: about 28 days (+/-7) after the second vaccine dose. Because spike-specific TCR depth and breadth did not differ between the two schedules, AZD1222 recipients who got a second dose at roughly 4 weeks were pooled with those who got a second dose at roughly 12 weeks. Samples from vaccinated people were obtained from the UK trials COV001 and COV002, which included a single-blind randomized controlled phase 2/3 trial of AZD1222 (ChAdOx1 nCoV-19) in healthy adults. Trial participant PBMC samples were collected at day 0 and day 28 after the second dose for TCRbeta chain sequencing.

This TCR derives from an adult who received the AZD1222 COVID-19 vaccine. This chain is built from TRBV16 and TRBJ2-7; TRBD1 lines up with 7 middle nucleotides. Here the sequenced sample was peripheral blood, taken 28 days after the second AZD1222 dose. The CDR3 loop reads CASSRTGDQQYF. The nucleotide sequence is given as TGTGCCAGCAGCCGTACAGGGGATCAGCAGTACTTC.